Below are 11 T cell receptor beta chains sequenced from a single sample in a study of OX40 agonist ivuxolimab in advanced cancers. The table came from immunoSEQ multiplex PCR; TCRdb's copy has only in-frame clones and leaves some out. The data show 45,000 to 65,000 clones, with more than 80% seen just once and roughly a tenth held by the top ten. The starting material was CD4+ or CD8+ T cells sorted from blood, obtained in a trial of the OX40 agonist ivuxolimab. Receptor source: an adult with an advanced solid tumor such as melanoma, head and neck, liver or kidney cancer.

The V call is TRBV4-1, the J call TRBJ2-7; D remains ambiguous. Trimming took 4 bases from V and 1 from J, leaving 20 bases between them. This CDR3 region has 17 residues. CDR1 and CDR2 from the germline V gene are MGHRA and YSYEKL. The CDR3 sequence is CASSPSGRPVGSYEQYF. As DNA, the CDR3 is TGCGCCAGCAGCCCATCCGGCAGGCCGGTAGGGTCCTACGAGCAGTACTTC.

Comments on this clone: The germline gene is not matched at one end of the junction; a read error may be the cause. The genes are TRBV18 and TRBJ2-1, with D maybe TRBD2 (6 bases). CDR1 and CDR2 (germline): KGHSH, LQKENI. The CDR3 is 13 residues long. As DNA, the CDR3 is TGTGCCAGCACACCCCGACTAGAGGGTGAGCAGTTCTTC. Protein: CASTPRLEGEQFF.

The chain uses TRBV4-2 and TRBJ1-4; possibly TRBD1 for D (5 bases). The V end lost 4 bases, the J end lost 5 bases, and 14 bases lay between the germline ends. The CDR3 is 15 residues long. The germline gives CDR1 LGHNA, CDR2 YNFKEQ. The chain's CDR3 is CASSPHGQENEKLFF. CDR3 sequence (DNA): TGTGCCAGCAGCCCACATGGACAAGAGAATGAAAAACTGTTTTTT.

The rearrangement uses TRBV6-5 and TRBJ2-2; 7 nucleotides match TRBD1. The CDR3 extends over 12 amino acids. The V and J ends lost 5 bases and 12 bases, in that order; junction bases with no gene match: 6. Germline V lookup: CDR1 MNHEY, CDR2 SVGAGI. The CDR3 spells CASSGDSYKLFF. Written as DNA, the CDR3 is TGTGCCAGCAGTGGGGACAGCTATAAGCTGTTTTTT.

The chain is built from TRBV28 and TRBJ2-5, with 7 nucleotides matching TRBD1. The CDR3 spans 14 residues. The junction had 11 bases not matched to a gene; V was cut back by 8 bases and J by 5 bases. Germline lookup yields CDR1 MDHEN and CDR2 SYDVKM. The CDR3 spells CASSDRLGTETQYF. The CDR3 DNA sequence: TGTGCCAGCTCGGACAGGTTGGGGACGGAGACCCAGTACTTC.

The chain has TRBV5-1 and TRBJ1-1; the D is unclear. V lost 0 bases, J lost 1 base, and 7 bases lay in between. CDR3 length: 14 residues. In germline, CDR1 is SGHRS, CDR2 YFSETQ. For the CDR3, the DNA is TGCGCCAGCAGCTTGGCACAGCCGAACACTGAAGCTTTCTTT. Translating gives CASSLAQPNTEAFF.

This rearrangement joins TRBV4-2 to TRBJ2-2; 11 nucleotides align to TRBD2. The CDR3 runs to 20 residues. V lost 0 bases, J lost 0 bases, and 9 bases stayed unmatched. Germline CDR1 and CDR2: LGHNA and YNFKEQ. CDR3 loop: CASSQDIRTSGRANTGELFF. CDR3 bases: TGTGCCAGCAGCCAAGATATTAGAACTAGCGGGAGAGCGAACACCGGGGAGCTGTTTTTT.

This chain uses TRBV4-3 with TRBJ2-1; no reliable D call. Looked up from germline, CDR1 is LGHNA and CDR2 is YSLEER. This CDR3 region has 18 residues. Trimming pared 0 bases from V and 2 bases from J, leaving 17 bases between. The CDR3 loop reads CASSQDWAGLGTYNEQFF. The CDR3 DNA follows: TGCGCCAGCAGCCAAGATTGGGCCGGTTTGGGCACCTACAATGAGCAGTTCTTC.

The rearrangement links TRBV11-2 to TRBJ2-5; 11 nucleotides agree with TRBD2. The CDR3 contains 16 residues. Germline CDR1 reads SGHAT; CDR2 reads FQNNGV. The ends lost 4 bases at V and 4 bases at J; junction bases unmatched: 8. CDR3 protein: CASSSILAGVGETQYF. The DNA of the CDR3 is TGTGCCAGCAGCTCAATACTAGCGGGAGTGGGAGAGACCCAGTACTTC.

The J gene is TRBJ2-3, the V gene TRBV6-1, with 10 bases fitting TRBD2. J was trimmed by 1 base and V by 3 bases; bases with no gene match: 16. CDR3 length: 20 amino acids. The germline V gene has CDR1 MNHNS and CDR2 SASEGT. The CDR3 DNA is TGTGCCAGCAGTGAGGTACTAGCGGGACTCTCGTGGGCGGGCACAGATACGCAGTATTTT. Its protein is CASSEVLAGLSWAGTDTQYF.

V is TRBV27 and J is TRBJ2-5, with TRBD2 matching 12 bases. The CDR3 is 15 residues long. V was pared by 7 bases and J by 4 bases, with 7 bases of the junction left unmatched. Germline V lookup: CDR1 MNHEY, CDR2 SMNVEV (reference sequence). CDR3 in DNA: TGTGCCAGCAAACGACTAGCGGGAGTCCCAGAGACCCAGTACTTC. Its translation is CASKRLAGVPETQYF.